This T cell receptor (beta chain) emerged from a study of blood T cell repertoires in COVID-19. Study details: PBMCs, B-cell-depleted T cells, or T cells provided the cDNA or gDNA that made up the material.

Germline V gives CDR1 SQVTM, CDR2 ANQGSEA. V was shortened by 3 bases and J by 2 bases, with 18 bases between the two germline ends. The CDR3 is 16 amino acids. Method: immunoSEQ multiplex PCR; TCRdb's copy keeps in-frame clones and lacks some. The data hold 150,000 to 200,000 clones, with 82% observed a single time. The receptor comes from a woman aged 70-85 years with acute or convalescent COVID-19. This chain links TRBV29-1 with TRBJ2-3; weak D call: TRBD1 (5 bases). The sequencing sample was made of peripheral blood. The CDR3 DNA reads TGCAGCGTTGATGGGGCACAGCGAGCGAACACAGATACGCAGTATTTT. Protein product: CSVDGAQRANTDTQYF.